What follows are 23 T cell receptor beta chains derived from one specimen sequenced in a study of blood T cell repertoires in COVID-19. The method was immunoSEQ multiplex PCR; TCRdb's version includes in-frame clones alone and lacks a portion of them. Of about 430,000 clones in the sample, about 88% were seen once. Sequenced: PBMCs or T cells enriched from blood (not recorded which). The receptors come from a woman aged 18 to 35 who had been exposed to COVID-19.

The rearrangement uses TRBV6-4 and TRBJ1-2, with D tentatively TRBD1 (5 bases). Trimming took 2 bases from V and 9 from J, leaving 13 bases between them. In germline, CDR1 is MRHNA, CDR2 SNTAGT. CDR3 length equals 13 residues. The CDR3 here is CASSDQAGYRYTF. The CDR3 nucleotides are TGTGCCAGCAGTGACCAAGCAGGGTATCGCTACACCTTC.

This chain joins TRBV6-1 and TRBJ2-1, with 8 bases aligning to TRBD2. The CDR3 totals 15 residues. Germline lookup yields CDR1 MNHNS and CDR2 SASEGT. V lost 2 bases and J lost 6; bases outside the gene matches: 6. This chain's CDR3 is CASSETGGPLNEQFF. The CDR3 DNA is TGTGCCAGCAGTGAAACGGGAGGGCCCCTCAATGAGCAGTTCTTC.

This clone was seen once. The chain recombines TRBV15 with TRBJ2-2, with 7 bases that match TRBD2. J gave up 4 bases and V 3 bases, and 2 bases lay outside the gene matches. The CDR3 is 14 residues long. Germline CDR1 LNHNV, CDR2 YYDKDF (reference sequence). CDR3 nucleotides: TGTGCCACCAGCAGGCGACTAGCCACCGGGGAGCTGTTTTTT. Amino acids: CATSRRLATGELFF.

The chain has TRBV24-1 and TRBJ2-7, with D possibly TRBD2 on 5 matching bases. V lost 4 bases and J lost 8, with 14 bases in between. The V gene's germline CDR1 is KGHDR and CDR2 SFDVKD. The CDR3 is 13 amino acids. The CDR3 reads CATSDSGINKQYF. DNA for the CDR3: TGTGCCACCAGTGACTCCGGGATAAATAAGCAGTACTTC.

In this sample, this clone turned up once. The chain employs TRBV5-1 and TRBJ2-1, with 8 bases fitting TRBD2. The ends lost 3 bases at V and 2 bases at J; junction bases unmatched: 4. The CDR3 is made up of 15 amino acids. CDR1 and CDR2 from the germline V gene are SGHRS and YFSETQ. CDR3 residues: CASSSDGGAYNEQFF. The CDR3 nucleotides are TGCGCCAGCAGCTCGGACGGGGGGGCCTACAATGAGCAGTTCTTC.

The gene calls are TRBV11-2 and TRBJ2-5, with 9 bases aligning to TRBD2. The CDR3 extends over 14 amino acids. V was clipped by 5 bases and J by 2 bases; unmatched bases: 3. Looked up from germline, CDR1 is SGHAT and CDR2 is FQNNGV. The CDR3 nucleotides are TGTGCCAGCAGCCCGACTAGCGGACAAGAGACCCAGTACTTC. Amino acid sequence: CASSPTSGQETQYF. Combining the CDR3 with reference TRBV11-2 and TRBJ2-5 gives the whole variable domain EAGVAQSPRYKIIEKRQSVAFWCNPISGHATLYWYQQILGQGPKLLIQFQNNGVVDDSQLPKDRFSAERLKGVDSTLKIQPAKLEDSAVYLCASSPTSGQETQYFGPGTRLLVL.

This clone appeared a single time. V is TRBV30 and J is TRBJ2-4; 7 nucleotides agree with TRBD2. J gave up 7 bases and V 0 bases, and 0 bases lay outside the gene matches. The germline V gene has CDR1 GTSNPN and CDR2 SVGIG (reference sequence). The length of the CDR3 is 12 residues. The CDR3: CAWSVGGNIQYF. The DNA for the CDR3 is TGTGCCTGGAGTGTGGGAGGGAACATTCAGTACTTC. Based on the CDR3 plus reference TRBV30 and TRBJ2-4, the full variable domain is SQTIHQWPATLVQPVGSPLSLECTVEGTSNPNLYWYRQAAGRGLQLLFYSVGIGQISSEVPQNLSASRPQDRQFILSSKKLLLSDSGFYLCAWSVGGNIQYFGAGTRLSVL.

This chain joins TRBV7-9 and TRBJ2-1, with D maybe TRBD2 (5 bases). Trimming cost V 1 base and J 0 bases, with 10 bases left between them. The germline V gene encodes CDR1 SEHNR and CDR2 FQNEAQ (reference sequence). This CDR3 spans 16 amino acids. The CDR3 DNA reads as TGTGCCAGCAGCTTAGTGAGGGTACTCTCCTACAATGAGCAGTTCTTC. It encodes CASSLVRVLSYNEQFF.

This CDR3 reads CASSKAERGYNEQFF. The CDR3 DNA follows: TGTGCCAGCTCAAAGGCGGAACGGGGTTACAATGAGCAGTTCTTC. The genes are TRBV18 and TRBJ2-1; TRBD2 might be the D (5 bases). There are 15 residues in the CDR3. Trimming pared 5 bases from V and 4 bases from J, leaving 15 bases between. The germline CDR1 and CDR2 sequences are KGHSH and LQKENI.

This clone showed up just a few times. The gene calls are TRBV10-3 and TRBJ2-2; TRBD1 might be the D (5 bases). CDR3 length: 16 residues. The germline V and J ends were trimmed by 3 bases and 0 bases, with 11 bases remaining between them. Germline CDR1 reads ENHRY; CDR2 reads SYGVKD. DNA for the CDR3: TGTGCCATCAGTGATTTAGGGGTTTCGAACACCGGGGAGCTGTTTTTT. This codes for CAISDLGVSNTGELFF.

CDR3 protein: CASSLGRGRAVSPLHF. CDR3 nucleotide sequence: TGTGCCAGCAGTTTAGGTAGAGGCAGGGCGGTGTCACCCCTCCACTTT. This rearrangement joins TRBV28 to TRBJ1-6; D may be TRBD1 (5 bases). V lost 2 bases, J lost 10 bases, and 18 bases lay in between. Looked up from germline, CDR1 is MDHEN and CDR2 is SYDVKM. This CDR3 contains 16 residues.

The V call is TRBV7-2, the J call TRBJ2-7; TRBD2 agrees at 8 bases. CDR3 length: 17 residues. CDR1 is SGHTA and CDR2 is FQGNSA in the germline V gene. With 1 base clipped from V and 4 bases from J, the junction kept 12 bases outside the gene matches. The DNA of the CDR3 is TGTGCCAGCAGCTTAGGAGCGGGAGCTACTATTGGGTACGAGCAGTACTTC. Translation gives CASSLGAGATIGYEQYF.

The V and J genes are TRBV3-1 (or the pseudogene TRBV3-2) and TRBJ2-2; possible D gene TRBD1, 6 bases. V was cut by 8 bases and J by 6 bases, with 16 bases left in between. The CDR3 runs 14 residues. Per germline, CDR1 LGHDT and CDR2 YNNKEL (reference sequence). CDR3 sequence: CASGRTESSGELFF. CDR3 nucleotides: TGTGCCAGCGGAAGGACAGAAAGTTCCGGGGAGCTGTTTTTT.

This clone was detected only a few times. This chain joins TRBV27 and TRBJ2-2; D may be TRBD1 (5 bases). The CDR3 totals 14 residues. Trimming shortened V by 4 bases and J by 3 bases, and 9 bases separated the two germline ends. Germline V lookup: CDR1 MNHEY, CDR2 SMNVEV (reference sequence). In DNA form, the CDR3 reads TGTGCCAGCAGTTCAGGGTGGGACACCGGGGAGCTGTTTTTT. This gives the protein CASSSGWDTGELFF.

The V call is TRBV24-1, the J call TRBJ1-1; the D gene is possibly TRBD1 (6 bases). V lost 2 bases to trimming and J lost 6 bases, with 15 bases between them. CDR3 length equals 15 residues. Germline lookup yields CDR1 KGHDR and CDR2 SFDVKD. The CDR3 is CATSDSGGGEAEAFF. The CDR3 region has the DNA TGTGCCACCAGTGATTCAGGAGGGGGGGAGGCTGAAGCTTTCTTT.

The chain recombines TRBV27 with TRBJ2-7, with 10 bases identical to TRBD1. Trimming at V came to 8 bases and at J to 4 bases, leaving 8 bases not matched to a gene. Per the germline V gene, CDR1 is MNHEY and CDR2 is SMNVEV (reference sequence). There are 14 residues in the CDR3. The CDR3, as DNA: TGTGCCAGCGGGACAGGGGCGATCGGTTACGAGCAGTACTTC. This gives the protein CASGTGAIGYEQYF.

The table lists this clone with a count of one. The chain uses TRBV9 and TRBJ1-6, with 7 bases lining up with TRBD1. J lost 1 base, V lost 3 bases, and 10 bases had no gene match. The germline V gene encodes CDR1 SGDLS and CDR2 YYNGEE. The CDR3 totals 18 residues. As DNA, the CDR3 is TGTGCCAGCAGCGGGGGACAGTTCTCCGTTTCCTATAATTCACCCCTCCACTTT. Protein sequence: CASSGGQFSVSYNSPLHF.

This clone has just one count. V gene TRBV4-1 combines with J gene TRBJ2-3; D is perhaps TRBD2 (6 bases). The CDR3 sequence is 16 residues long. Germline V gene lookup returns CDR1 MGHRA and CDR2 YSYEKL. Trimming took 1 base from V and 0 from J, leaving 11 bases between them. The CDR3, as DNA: TGCGCCAGCAGCCAAGTCCTAGCGCCTAGCACAGATACGCAGTATTTT. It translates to CASSQVLAPSTDTQYF.

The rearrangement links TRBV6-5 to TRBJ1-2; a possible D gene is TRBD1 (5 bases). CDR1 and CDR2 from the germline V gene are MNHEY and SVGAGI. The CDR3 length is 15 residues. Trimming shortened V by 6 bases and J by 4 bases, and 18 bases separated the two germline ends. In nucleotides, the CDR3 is TGTGCCAGCAGGGTCGGGGGGTCCCAGTCCTATGGCTACACCTTC. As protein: CASRVGGSQSYGYTF.

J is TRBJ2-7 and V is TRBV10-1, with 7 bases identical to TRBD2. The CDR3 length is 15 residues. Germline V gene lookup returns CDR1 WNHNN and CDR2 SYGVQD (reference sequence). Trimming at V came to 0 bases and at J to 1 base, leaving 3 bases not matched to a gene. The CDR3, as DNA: TGCGCCAGCAGTGAGTCGGGAGGGGCATCCTACGAGCAGTACTTC. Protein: CASSESGGASYEQYF.

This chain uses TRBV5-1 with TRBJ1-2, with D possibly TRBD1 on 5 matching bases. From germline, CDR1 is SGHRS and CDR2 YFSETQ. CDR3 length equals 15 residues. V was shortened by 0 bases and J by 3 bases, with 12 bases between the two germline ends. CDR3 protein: CASSLASTGDYGYTF. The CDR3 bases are TGCGCCAGCAGCTTGGCGTCTACAGGAGACTATGGCTACACCTTC.

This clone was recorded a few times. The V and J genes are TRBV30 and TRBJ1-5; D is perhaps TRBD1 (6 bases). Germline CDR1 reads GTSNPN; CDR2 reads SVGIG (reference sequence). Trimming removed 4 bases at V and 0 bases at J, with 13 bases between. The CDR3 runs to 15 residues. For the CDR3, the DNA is TGTGCCTGGATTCGGGACACCTATAGCAATCAGCCCCAGCATTTT. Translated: CAWIRDTYSNQPQHF.

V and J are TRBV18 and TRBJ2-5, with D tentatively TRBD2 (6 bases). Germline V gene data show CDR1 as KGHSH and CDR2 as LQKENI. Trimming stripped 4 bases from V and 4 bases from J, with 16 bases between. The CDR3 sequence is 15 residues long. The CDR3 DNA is TGTGCCAGCTCACTATCTCCCCTGGGAGGAGAGACCCAGTACTTC. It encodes CASSLSPLGGETQYF.